Here is one T cell receptor (beta chain) with its context. Single viable CD3+CD4+CD8-CD45RO+ cells were sorted as the memory CD4+ T cells. Deletions cut 0 bases from V and 1 base from J, with 7 bases between. This CDR3 contains 14 residues. Germline V lookup: CDR1 SGHRS, CDR2 YFSETQ. Assay used: immunoSEQ multiplex PCR; TCRdb lists only in-frame clones, some missing. The sample shows 40,000 to 45,000 clones, 70% to 80% of them seen only once. This sample is part of a study of memory CD4+ T cells and cytomegalovirus serostatus. V usage is TRBV5-1 and J usage is TRBJ1-1; D is ambiguous. This TCR derives from an adult in good health and CMV-seronegative. The specimen was memory CD4+ T cells from blood. The CDR3 bases are TGCGCCAGCAGCTTGGGAAACGGGAACACTGAAGCTTTCTTT. As protein: CASSLGNGNTEAFF.